Reported below is one T cell receptor beta chain. Profiled with immunoSEQ multiplex PCR; TCRdb holds only in-frame clones, not every one. The sample has 140,000 or so clones, 80% to 90% seen once. The V and J ends lost 5 bases and 5 bases, in that order; junction bases with no gene match: 12. The CDR3 sequence is 17 residues long. The germline CDR1 and CDR2 sequences are MNHEY and SMNVEV (reference sequence). This sample is drawn from a study of cytomegalovirus exposure and HLA in healthy donors. The chain combines TRBV27 with TRBJ2-1; 10 nucleotides align to TRBD2. Sequenced: PBMCs. This receptor was obtained from a woman aged 18-29 years in good health and CMV-seropositive. Here the CDR3 DNA reads TGTGCCAGCAGTCTGATAGCGGGGGGCCCGACCCACAATGAGCAGTTCTTC. As protein: CASSLIAGGPTHNEQFF.